This T cell receptor (beta chain) was sequenced for a study of cytomegalovirus exposure and HLA in healthy donors. The CDR3 loop spans 14 amino acids. Germline CDR1 is SGHRS and CDR2 is YFSETQ. This clone was seen only a few times. The junction differs from germline at one of its ends, possibly a read error. PCR primers comprised 60 Vbeta and 13 Jbeta primers. This table comes from immunoSEQ multiplex PCR, and its TCRdb copy is limited to in-frame clones, with some not included. The data show roughly 180,000 clones, just under 80% seen once. The sequenced material came from PBMCs. The receptor's source is a man aged 30 to 45 in good health and CMV-seronegative. This sequence joins TRBV5-1 and TRBJ1-3; D possibly corresponds to TRBD1 (5 bases). CDR3 protein: CASSSGPGGITIYF. The CDR3 nucleotides are TGCGCCAGCAGCTCGGGACCGGGAGGAATCACCATATATTTT.